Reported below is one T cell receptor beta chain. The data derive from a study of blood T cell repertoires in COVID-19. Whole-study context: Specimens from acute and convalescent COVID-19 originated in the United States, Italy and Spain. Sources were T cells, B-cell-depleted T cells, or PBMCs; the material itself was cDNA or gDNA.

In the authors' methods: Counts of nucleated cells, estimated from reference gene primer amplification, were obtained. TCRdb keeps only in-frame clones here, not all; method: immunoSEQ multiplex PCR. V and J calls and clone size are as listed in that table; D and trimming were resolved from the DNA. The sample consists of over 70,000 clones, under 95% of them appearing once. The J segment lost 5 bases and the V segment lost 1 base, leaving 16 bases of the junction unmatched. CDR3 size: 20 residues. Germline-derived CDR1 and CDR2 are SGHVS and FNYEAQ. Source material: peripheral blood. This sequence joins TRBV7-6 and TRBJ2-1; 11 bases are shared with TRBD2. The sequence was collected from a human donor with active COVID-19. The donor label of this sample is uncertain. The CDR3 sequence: CASSLGTGIRVAGGHNEQFF. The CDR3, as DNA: TGTGCCAGCAGCTTAGGGACAGGGATCCGAGTAGCGGGGGGGCACAATGAGCAGTTCTTC.